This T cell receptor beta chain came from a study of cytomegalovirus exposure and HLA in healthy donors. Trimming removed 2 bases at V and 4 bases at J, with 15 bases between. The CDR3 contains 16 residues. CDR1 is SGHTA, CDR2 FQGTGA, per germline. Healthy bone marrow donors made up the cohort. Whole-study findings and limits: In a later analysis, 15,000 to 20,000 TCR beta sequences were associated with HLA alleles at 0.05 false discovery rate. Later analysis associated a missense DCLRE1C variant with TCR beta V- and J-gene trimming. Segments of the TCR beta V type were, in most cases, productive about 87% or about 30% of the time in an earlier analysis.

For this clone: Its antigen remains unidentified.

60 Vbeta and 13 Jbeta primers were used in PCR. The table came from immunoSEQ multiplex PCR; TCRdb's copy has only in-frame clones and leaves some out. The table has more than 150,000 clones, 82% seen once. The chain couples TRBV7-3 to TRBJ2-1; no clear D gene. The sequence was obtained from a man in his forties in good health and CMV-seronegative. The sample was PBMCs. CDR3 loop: CASSLQPPVTYNEQFF. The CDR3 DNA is TGTGCCAGCAGCTTACAACCCCCGGTCACTTACAATGAGCAGTTCTTC.